This TCR beta chain comes out of a study of blood T cell repertoires in COVID-19. Overall study context: The cDNA or gDNA used as material had been derived from T cells, B-cell-depleted T cells, or PBMCs.

Produced via immunoSEQ multiplex PCR; TCRdb's table is partial and in-frame only. The sample lists hundreds of thousands of clones, approximately 90% occurring once. CDR3 length: 15 residues. Trimming cost V 5 bases and J 4 bases, with 18 bases left between them. Per germline, CDR1 SGHAT and CDR2 FQNNGV. Cohort 3 donors were reported recovered after two negative PCRs, clearance, or symptom resolution. The receptor was derived from a woman aged 50 to 60 who had recovered from COVID-19. Source material: PBMCs or T cells enriched from blood (not recorded which). The rearrangement uses TRBV11-2 and TRBJ2-7; D possibly corresponds to TRBD2 (6 bases). The CDR3 loop reads CASSQLPAGIYEQYF. Written as DNA, the CDR3 is TGTGCCAGCAGCCAGCTCCCGGCGGGGATATACGAGCAGTACTTC. Complete variable domain (other parts from reference TRBV11-2 and TRBJ2-7): EAGVAQSPRYKIIEKRQSVAFWCNPISGHATLYWYQQILGQGPKLLIQFQNNGVVDDSQLPKDRFSAERLKGVDSTLKIQPAKLEDSAVYLCASSQLPAGIYEQYFGPGTRLTVT.